This T cell receptor beta chain was documented in a study of control samples from healthy donors and cancer patients. Produced via immunoSEQ multiplex PCR; TCRdb's table is partial and in-frame only. The data show tens of thousands of clones, approximately 80% seen once. Trimming left V 6 bases short and J 3 bases short, with 7 bases between. There are 12 residues in the CDR3. Germline lookup yields CDR1 ENHRY and CDR2 SYGVKD. This receptor was identified in a man in his fifties or sixties in good health. This chain joins TRBV10-3 and TRBJ2-3; maybe TRBD2 (5 bases). The sample comprised blood. CDR3 amino acids: CAIRDFTDTQYF. The CDR3 nucleotides read TGTGCCATCAGGGACTTTACAGATACGCAGTATTTT.